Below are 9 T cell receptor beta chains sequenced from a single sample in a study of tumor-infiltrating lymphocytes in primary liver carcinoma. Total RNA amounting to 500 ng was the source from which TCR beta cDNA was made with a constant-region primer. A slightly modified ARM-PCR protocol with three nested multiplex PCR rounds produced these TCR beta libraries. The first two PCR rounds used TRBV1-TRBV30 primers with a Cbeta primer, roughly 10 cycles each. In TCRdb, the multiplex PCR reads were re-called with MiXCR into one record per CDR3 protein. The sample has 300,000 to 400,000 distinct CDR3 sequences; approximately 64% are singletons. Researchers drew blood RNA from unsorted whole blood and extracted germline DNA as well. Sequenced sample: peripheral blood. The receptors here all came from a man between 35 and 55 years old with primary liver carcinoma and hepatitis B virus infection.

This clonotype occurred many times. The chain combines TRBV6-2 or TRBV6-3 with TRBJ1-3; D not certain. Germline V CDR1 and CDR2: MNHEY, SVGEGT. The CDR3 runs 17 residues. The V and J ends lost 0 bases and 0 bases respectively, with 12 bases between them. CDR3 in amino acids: CASSYSWADVSGNTIYF. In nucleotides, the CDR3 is TGTGCCAGCAGTTACTCTTGGGCCGATGTCTCTGGAAACACCATATATTTT.

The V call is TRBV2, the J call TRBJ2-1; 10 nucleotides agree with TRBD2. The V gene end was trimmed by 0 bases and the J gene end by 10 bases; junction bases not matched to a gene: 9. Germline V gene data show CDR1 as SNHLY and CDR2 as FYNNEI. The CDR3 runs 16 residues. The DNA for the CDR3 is TGTGCCAGCAGTGAAGCCCGCGCTAGCGGGAGAGGAGAGCAGTTCTTC. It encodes CASSEARASGRGEQFF.

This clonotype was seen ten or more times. The CDR3 bases are TGCAGCGTTGAAGAAACAGGGTACGAGCAGTACTTC. This translates into CSVEETGYEQYF. The chain uses TRBV29-1 and TRBJ2-7, with D possibly matching TRBD1 (6 bases). The germline V and J ends were trimmed by 0 bases and 4 bases, with 7 bases remaining between them. The CDR3 loop spans 12 amino acids. Germline CDR1 is SQVTM and CDR2 is ANQGSEA.

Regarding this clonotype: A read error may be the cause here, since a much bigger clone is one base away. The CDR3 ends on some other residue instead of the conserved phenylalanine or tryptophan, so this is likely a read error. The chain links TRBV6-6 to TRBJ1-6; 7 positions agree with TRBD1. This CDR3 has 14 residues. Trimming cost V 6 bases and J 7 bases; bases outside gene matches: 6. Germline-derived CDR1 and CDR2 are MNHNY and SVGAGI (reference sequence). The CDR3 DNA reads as TGTGCCAGCAGGGCAGGGGGTGGGAATTCACCCCTCCACCTT. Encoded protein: CASRAGGGNSPLHL.

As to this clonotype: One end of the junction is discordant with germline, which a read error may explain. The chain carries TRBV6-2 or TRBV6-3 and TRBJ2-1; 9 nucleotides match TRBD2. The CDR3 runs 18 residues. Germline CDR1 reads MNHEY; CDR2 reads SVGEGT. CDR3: CASTYSPSGTSSYNEQFF. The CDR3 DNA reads TGTGCCAGCACTTACTCGCCTAGCGGGACGAGCTCCTACAATGAGCAATTCTTC.

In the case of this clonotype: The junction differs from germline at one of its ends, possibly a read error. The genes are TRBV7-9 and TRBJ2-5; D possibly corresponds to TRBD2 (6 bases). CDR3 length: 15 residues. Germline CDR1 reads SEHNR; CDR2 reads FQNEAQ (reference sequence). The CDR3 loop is CTSSSSGGLQETQYF. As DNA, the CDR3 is TGTACCAGCAGCAGCAGTGGGGGACTCCAGGAGACCCAGTACTTC.

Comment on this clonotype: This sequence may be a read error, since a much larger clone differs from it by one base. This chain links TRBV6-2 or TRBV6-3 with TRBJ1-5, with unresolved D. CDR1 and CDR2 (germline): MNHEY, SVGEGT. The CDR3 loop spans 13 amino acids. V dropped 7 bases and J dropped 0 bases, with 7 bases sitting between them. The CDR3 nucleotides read TGTGCCAGCACGGATTGTAGCAATCAGCCCCAGCATTTT. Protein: CASTDCSNQPQHF.

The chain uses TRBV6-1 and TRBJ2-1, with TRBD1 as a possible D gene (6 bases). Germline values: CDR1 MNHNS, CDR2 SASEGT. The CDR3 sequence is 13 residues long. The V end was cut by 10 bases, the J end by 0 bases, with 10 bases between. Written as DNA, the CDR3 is TGTGCCACTACAGGGTACTCCTACAATGAGCAGTTCTTC. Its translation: CATTGYSYNEQFF.

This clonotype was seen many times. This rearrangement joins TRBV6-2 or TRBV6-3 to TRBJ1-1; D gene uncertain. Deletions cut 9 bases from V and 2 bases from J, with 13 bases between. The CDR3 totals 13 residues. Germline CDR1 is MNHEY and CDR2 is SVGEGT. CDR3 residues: CASFRTGNTEAFF. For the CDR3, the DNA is TGTGCCAGTTTCCGCACGGGTAACACTGAAGCTTTCTTT.